This T cell receptor beta chain was identified during a study of technical replicates of blood from a handful of donors. The V end lost 0 bases, the J end lost 7 bases, and 10 bases lay between the germline ends. CDR1 and CDR2 (germline): MNHEY, SVGAGI. The length of the CDR3 is 14 residues. Measured with immunoSEQ multiplex PCR; TCRdb has only the in-frame clones, and not every one. Among 50,000 to 70,000 clones listed, 75% to 90% were seen once. This sequence joins TRBV6-5 and TRBJ1-5; D possibly corresponds to TRBD1 (6 bases). Material for sequencing was PBMCs. The TCR was taken from a human donor in good health. Some clones in this sample may be carry-over from other donors' samples. The CDR3: CASSYSGGSQPQHF. The CDR3 DNA reads TGTGCCAGCAGTTACTCAGGGGGTAGCCAGCCCCAGCATTTT.